The clone carrying this TCR beta chain appeared a few times. One end of the junction varies from germline; a read error may be responsible. Clones were read by immunoSEQ multiplex PCR, and TCRdb kept only the in-frame ones, dropping some. The table includes 490,000 or so clones, around 78% detected once. The record originates from a study of shared clonotypes between healthy human individuals. In germline, CDR1 is SGHRS, CDR2 YFSETQ. The CDR3 runs to 14 residues. The source is a woman aged 40 to 49 in good health. Some clones in this sample may be carry-over from other donors' samples. The chain uses TRBV5-1 and TRBJ2-5; the D gene is possibly TRBD1 (5 bases). The sample consisted of PBMCs. The CDR3 sequence: CASSLIPGQETQHF. CDR3 DNA sequence: TGCGCCAGCAGCTTGATCCCAGGACAAGAGACCCAGCACTTC. The full variable domain, completed using reference TRBV5-1 and TRBJ2-5, is KAGVTQTPRYLIKTRGQQVTLSCSPISGHRSVSWYQQTPGQGLQFLFEYFSETQRNKGNFPGRFSGRQFSNSRSEMNVSTLELGDSALYLCASSLIPGQETQHFGPGTRLLVL.